These 9 T cell receptor beta chains were all obtained from the same sample, sequenced in a study of vaccination effects on CD4 cells after COVID-19 (dated by TCRdb to the early 2020s). The library was built by means of the immunoSEQ multiplex PCR assay. TCRdb limited this immuneACCESS table to in-frame rearrangements with V and J called. A share of clones is missing; checked studies link under half to unresolved V genes, and the rest is unexplained. This sample is represented by about 46,000 clones; 74% of them were singletons. The ten most abundant clones make up more than 13% of the sample. The ViraFEST assay stimulated PBMC with viral peptide pools and then used TCR sequencing to identify antigen-specific CD4+ T cell clonotypes by expansion. After more than 9 days of culture, CD4+ T cells were isolated with the EasySep CD4+ T cell isolation kit. Participants received two doses of either the BNT162b2 or the mRNA-1273 mRNA SARS-CoV-2 vaccine.

Their cognate antigens are unknown. The sequenced sample was CD4+ T cells from PBMCs cultured with HCoV-OC43 spike peptides, obtained after COVID-19 vaccination. Interpreted using the paper, the cell subset or site label stands for: HCoV-OC43 spike overlapping peptide pool stimulation. Every receptor here comes from a human donor who received a COVID-19 vaccine.

As DNA, the CDR3 is TGTGCCAGCCAAAGGACAGTTAACTATGGCTACACCTTC. Residues: CASQRTVNYGYTF. The chain joins TRBV6-5 to TRBJ1-2; a weak D match, TRBD1 (6 bases). The V end lost 8 bases, the J end lost 1 base, and 11 bases lay between the germline ends. Germline V lookup: CDR1 MNHEY, CDR2 SVGAGI. This CDR3 spans 13 amino acids.

V is TRBV4-1 and J is TRBJ2-3; maybe TRBD2 (6 bases). Trimming pared 3 bases from V and 2 bases from J, leaving 27 bases between. This CDR3 is 20 amino acids long. Germline assignment: CDR1 MGHRA and CDR2 YSYEKL. The CDR3 loop is CASSQSRLWGLTTDTDTQYF. In DNA form, the CDR3 reads TGCGCCAGCAGCCAGAGCCGACTTTGGGGACTTACGACGGACACAGATACGCAGTATTTT.

This sequence joins TRBV12-3 or TRBV12-4 and TRBJ1-5; D possibly corresponds to TRBD1 (5 bases). The CDR3 contains 13 residues. Trimming shortened V by 5 bases and J by 5 bases, and 10 bases separated the two germline ends. For the CDR3, the DNA is TGTGCCAGCAGTCCGGGGGGGGATCAGCCCCAGCATTTT. Residues: CASSPGGDQPQHF.

The CDR3 loop is CASSDQTREPQHF. The CDR3 DNA is TGTGCCAGCAGTGACCAGACCAGAGAGCCCCAGCATTTT. This chain joins TRBV6-1 and TRBJ1-5; D gene ambiguous. The V end lost 3 bases, the J end lost 8 bases, and 11 bases lay between the germline ends. Looked up from germline, CDR1 is MNHNS and CDR2 is SASEGT. The CDR3 is 13 amino acids.

V gene TRBV5-4 combines with J gene TRBJ1-5, with unresolved D. Germline lookup yields CDR1 SGHNT and CDR2 YYREEE (reference sequence). Trimming shortened V by 0 bases and J by 5 bases, and 3 bases separated the two germline ends. The CDR3 loop spans 12 amino acids. The CDR3 spells CASSLEDQPQHF. The CDR3 DNA reads TGTGCCAGCAGCTTGGAGGATCAGCCCCAGCATTTT.

The CDR3 bases are TGCGCCAGCAGTGAGTACAGGGGCACGGGGAGCGAGCAGTACTTC. Translating gives CASSEYRGTGSEQYF. The chain carries TRBV10-1 and TRBJ2-7; 7 positions match TRBD1. The J segment lost 6 bases and the V segment lost 1 base, leaving 9 bases of the junction unmatched. Germline loops: CDR1 WNHNN, CDR2 SYGVQD (reference sequence). This CDR3 has 15 amino acids.

J is TRBJ2-4 and V is TRBV5-1; unclear D gene. The CDR3 has 15 amino acids. Germline CDR1 is SGHRS and CDR2 is YFSETQ. Trimming pared 6 bases from V and 0 bases from J, leaving 13 bases between. The CDR3 DNA reads TGCGCCAGCACCCCGACTGGCGTAGCCAAAAACATTCAGTACTTC. Translating gives CASTPTGVAKNIQYF. The full variable domain, in which reference TRBV5-1 and TRBJ2-4 provide the parts outside the CDR3, is KAGVTQTPRYLIKTRGQQVTLSCSPISGHRSVSWYQQTPGQGLQFLFEYFSETQRNKGNFPGRFSGRQFSNSRSEMNVSTLELGDSALYLCASTPTGVAKNIQYFGAGTRLSVL.

The chain recombines TRBV27 with TRBJ1-6, with D possibly matching TRBD1 (6 bases). The germline V gene encodes CDR1 MNHEY and CDR2 SMNVEV (reference sequence). Trimming removed 4 bases from V and 6 bases from J, with 13 bases in between. The CDR3 loop spans 15 amino acids. CDR3 protein: CASSSPDRFNSPLHF. The CDR3 DNA reads TGTGCCAGCAGTTCCCCCGACAGGTTTAATTCACCCCTCCACTTT.

V usage is TRBV19 and J usage is TRBJ2-4; 7 nucleotides line up with TRBD1. The germline gives CDR1 LNHDA, CDR2 SQIVND (reference sequence). With 2 bases clipped from V and 2 bases from J, the junction kept 15 bases outside the gene matches. This CDR3 region has 19 residues. For the CDR3, the DNA is TGTGCCAGTAGTATACTGGTGGACCGGGACAGAGCCTCCAAAAACATTCAGTACTTC. Translating it yields CASSILVDRDRASKNIQYF.